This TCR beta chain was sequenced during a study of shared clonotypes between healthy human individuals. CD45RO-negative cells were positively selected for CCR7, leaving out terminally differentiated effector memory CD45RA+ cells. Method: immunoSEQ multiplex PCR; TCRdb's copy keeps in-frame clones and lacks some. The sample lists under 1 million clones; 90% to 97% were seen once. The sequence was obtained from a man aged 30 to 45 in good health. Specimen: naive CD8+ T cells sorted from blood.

The CDR3 nucleotides read TGTGCCAGCAGCCACGGGACTAGCCCCTACGAGCAGTACTTC. Encoded protein: CASSHGTSPYEQYF. This chain connects TRBV5-6 to TRBJ2-7; 9 nucleotides line up with TRBD2. V shed 4 bases, J shed 2 bases, and the junction held 4 bases outside the gene matches. The germline CDR1 and CDR2 sequences are SGHDT and YYEEEE. The CDR3 runs 14 residues.